This T cell receptor (beta chain) was sequenced in a study of blood T cell repertoires in COVID-19. On the study more broadly: Sample material is recorded as cDNA or gDNA derived from T cells, B-cell-depleted T cells, or PBMCs.

CDR1 is SGHTA, CDR2 FQGTGA, per germline. The CDR3 has 16 amino acids. V trimming: 2 bases; J trimming: 5 bases; junction bases outside the gene matches: 3. In the original processing: Estimates of nucleated cell counts were drawn from the amplification of reference gene primers. Profiled with immunoSEQ multiplex PCR; TCRdb holds only in-frame clones, not every one. The DNA gave D and trimming, while V, J and clone size come from that table. Of about 210,000 clones listed, about 88% were seen once; the top ten hold 1.7%. The chain has TRBV7-3 and TRBJ2-5, with 15 bases matching TRBD2. The sequence was obtained from a man between 65 and 85 years old with acute or convalescent COVID-19. The sequencing input was peripheral blood. CDR3 nucleotides: TGTGCCAGCAGCTTAGGACTAGCGGGAGGGTTGGAGACCCAGTACTTC. Protein sequence: CASSLGLAGGLETQYF.